These 20 T cell receptor beta chains came from one sample sequenced in a study of blood T cell repertoires in COVID-19. The method was immunoSEQ multiplex PCR; TCRdb's version includes in-frame clones alone and lacks a portion of them. The sample lists 200,000 to 300,000 clones, roughly 81% seen once, with around 7.2% in the top ten. Sequenced material: peripheral blood. All receptors come from an elderly woman with COVID-19, enrolled during active disease.

The chain uses TRBV19 and TRBJ1-5; 8 nucleotides agree with TRBD1. The germline CDR1 and CDR2 sequences are LNHDA and SQIVND (reference sequence). The CDR3 is 17 residues long. J was trimmed by 0 bases and V by 6 bases; bases with no gene match: 10. CDR3 sequence reads: CASRDREGGYSNQPQHF. Here the CDR3 DNA reads TGTGCCAGTAGGGACAGGGAGGGAGGGTATAGCAATCAGCCCCAGCATTTT.

The chain links TRBV5-1 to TRBJ1-5; D is uncertain. The length of the CDR3 is 16 residues. Germline V gene lookup returns CDR1 SGHRS and CDR2 YFSETQ. Trimming left V 0 bases short and J 4 bases short, with 14 bases between. This chain's CDR3 is CASSLGASAPNQPQHF. Written as DNA, the CDR3 is TGCGCCAGCAGCTTGGGCGCCTCCGCTCCGAATCAGCCCCAGCATTTT.

The genes are TRBV5-1 and TRBJ2-7, with a possible D match to TRBD2 (5 bases). This CDR3 region has 13 residues. Germline assignment: CDR1 SGHRS and CDR2 YFSETQ. V was pared by 7 bases and J by 2 bases, with 13 bases between. Here the CDR3 reads CASQQVGAYEQYF. The CDR3 DNA sequence: TGCGCCAGCCAGCAGGTCGGGGCCTACGAGCAGTACTTC.

This rearrangement joins TRBV6-5 to TRBJ1-2; D unresolved. The CDR3 runs to 13 residues. The germline V and J ends were trimmed by 6 bases and 8 bases, with 16 bases remaining between them. In germline, CDR1 is MNHEY, CDR2 SVGAGI. The CDR3 reads CASRTITPGGYTF. The CDR3 nucleotides are TGTGCCAGCAGAACTATAACACCGGGGGGCTACACCTTC.

As concerns this clone: The same CDR3 also results from other DNA sequences found in this sample. The V and J genes are TRBV6-2 or TRBV6-3 and TRBJ1-1, with a possible D match to TRBD1 (5 bases). This CDR3 contains 14 residues. V lost 2 bases, J lost 4 bases, and 11 bases lay in between. Germline V gene lookup returns CDR1 MNHEY and CDR2 SVGEGT. In DNA, the CDR3 is TGTGCCAGCAGTTACGGGCAGGGATCCACTGAAGCTTTCTTT. This translates into CASSYGQGSTEAFF.

The genes are TRBV30 and TRBJ1-5; D ambiguous. The germline gives CDR1 GTSNPN, CDR2 SVGIG (reference sequence). The CDR3 runs to 15 residues. V lost 0 bases and J lost 1, with 10 bases in between. As DNA, the CDR3 is TGTGCCTGGAGTGTAGACGGGAACAGCAATCAGCCCCAGCATTTT. Translated, it gives CAWSVDGNSNQPQHF.

The CDR3 DNA reads TGTGCCAGCAGCTTAGGGGACAGTCAGCGTACTGAAGCTTTCTTT. This translates into CASSLGDSQRTEAFF. This chain connects TRBV7-2 to TRBJ1-1; 7 bases fit TRBD1. The germline V gene encodes CDR1 SGHTA and CDR2 FQGNSA. The CDR3 runs to 15 residues. Trimming cost V 1 base and J 5 bases; bases outside gene matches: 7. Looking up the rest from reference TRBV7-2 and TRBJ1-1 gives the full variable domain: GAGVSQSPSNKVTEKGKDVELRCDPISGHTALYWYRQSLGQGLEFLIYFQGNSAPDKSGLPSDRFSAERTGGSVSTLTIQRTQQEDSAVYLCASSLGDSQRTEAFFGQGTRLTVV.

The V gene is TRBV12-3 or TRBV12-4, the J gene TRBJ2-7, with D possibly matching TRBD1 (5 bases). This CDR3 spans 12 amino acids. With 3 bases removed from V and 9 bases from J, the gap between germline ends came to 12 bases. CDR3 sequence: CASSLGPTGQYF. In DNA form, the CDR3 reads TGTGCCAGCAGTTTGGGGCCCACAGGGCAGTACTTC.

The chain recombines TRBV6-6 with TRBJ2-2; 11 positions agree with TRBD1. The V segment lost 6 bases and the J segment 7 bases; nucleotides outside the gene matches: 10. CDR3 size: 16 residues. CDR1 and CDR2 (germline): MNHNY, SVGAGI (reference sequence). The CDR3 DNA reads as TGTGCCAGCAGCCCCTGGGGGACAGGGGGTAACGGGGAGCTGTTTTTT. Translation gives CASSPWGTGGNGELFF.

The gene calls are TRBV28 and TRBJ1-1; D unresolved. Per the germline V gene, CDR1 is MDHEN and CDR2 is SYDVKM. Between the trimmed V and J ends, which lost 5 bases and 1 base, there was a span of 5 bases. There are 12 residues in the CDR3. The CDR3: CASSLRNTEAFF. The CDR3 DNA reads TGTGCCAGCAGTCTTCGGAACACTGAAGCTTTCTTT.

The J gene is TRBJ2-3, the V gene TRBV19; 15 bases are shared with TRBD2. With V trimmed by 6 bases and J by 6 bases, 7 bases remained unmatched. Per germline, CDR1 LNHDA and CDR2 SQIVND (reference sequence). The CDR3 runs to 16 residues. The CDR3 loop is CASRSGTSGRWDTQYF. CDR3 coding DNA: TGTGCCAGTAGAAGTGGGACTAGCGGGAGGTGGGATACGCAGTATTTT. The whole variable domain, remainder taken from reference TRBV19 and TRBJ2-3, is DGGITQSPKYLFRKEGQNVTLSCEQNLNHDAMYWYRQDPGQGLRLIYYSQIVNDFQKGDIAEGYSVSREKKESFPLTVTSAQKNPTAFYLCASRSGTSGRWDTQYFGPGTRLTVL.

This chain joins TRBV9 and TRBJ1-3, with D maybe TRBD1 (5 bases). The germline V and J ends were trimmed by 0 bases and 0 bases, with 13 bases remaining between them. Germline CDR1 is SGDLS and CDR2 is YYNGEE. This CDR3 has 17 amino acids. The CDR3: CASSVEPGGDSGNTIYF. CDR3 coding DNA: TGTGCCAGCAGCGTAGAGCCGGGAGGGGACTCTGGAAACACCATATATTTT.

The chain recombines TRBV5-1 with TRBJ2-1; no clear D. This CDR3 has 15 amino acids. In germline, CDR1 is SGHRS, CDR2 YFSETQ. The V and J ends lost 1 base and 1 base respectively, with 9 bases between them. CDR3 residues: CASSLQAPSYNEQFF. As DNA, the CDR3 is TGCGCCAGCAGCTTGCAGGCACCATCCTACAATGAGCAGTTCTTC.

This clone was detected only a few times. This chain connects TRBV7-2 to TRBJ1-1, with TRBD1 matching over 9 bases. V dropped 4 bases and J dropped 5; count of bases not matched to a gene: 5. The CDR3 is 14 amino acids. From germline, CDR1 is SGHTA and CDR2 FQGNSA. The CDR3 sequence is CASSSTGGLTEAFF. The CDR3 coding sequence is TGTGCCAGCAGCTCCACAGGGGGCCTGACTGAAGCTTTCTTT. Complete variable domain (other parts from reference TRBV7-2 and TRBJ1-1): GAGVSQSPSNKVTEKGKDVELRCDPISGHTALYWYRQSLGQGLEFLIYFQGNSAPDKSGLPSDRFSAERTGGSVSTLTIQRTQQEDSAVYLCASSSTGGLTEAFFGQGTRLTVV.

V is TRBV11-2 and J is TRBJ2-2; tentative D call: TRBD2 (6 bases). Germline-derived CDR1 and CDR2 are SGHAT and FQNNGV. Trimming stripped 5 bases from V and 4 bases from J, with 14 bases between. This CDR3 comprises 15 residues. The CDR3 is CASSPLGLSTGELFF. CDR3 nucleotides: TGTGCCAGCAGCCCCCTGGGACTTTCCACCGGGGAGCTGTTTTTT.

In this sample, this clone turned up a few times. The rearrangement joins TRBV28 to TRBJ2-7, with D possibly being TRBD1 (6 bases). Trimming shortened V by 5 bases and J by 0 bases, and 11 bases separated the two germline ends. The length of the CDR3 is 14 residues. The germline CDR1 and CDR2 sequences are MDHEN and SYDVKM. For the CDR3, the DNA is TGTGCCAGCAGTCGCACAGGGCTCTCCTACGAGCAGTACTTC. It is translated as CASSRTGLSYEQYF.

This clone was seen once. V usage is TRBV3-1 (or the pseudogene TRBV3-2) and J usage is TRBJ2-3, with D maybe TRBD2 (6 bases). The germline gives CDR1 LGHDT, CDR2 YNNKEL (reference sequence). The CDR3 covers 13 residues. Trimming stripped 6 bases from V and 5 bases from J, with 12 bases between. In DNA form, the CDR3 reads TGTGCCAGCAGAAGGATGGGGGGAGATACGCAGTATTTT. This translates into CASRRMGGDTQYF.

A single count supports this clone. This rearrangement joins TRBV6-6 to TRBJ2-5, with D tentatively TRBD2 (5 bases). Trimming cost V 4 bases and J 1 base, with 13 bases left between them. Looked up from germline, CDR1 is MNHNY and CDR2 is SVGAGI (reference sequence). The CDR3 runs 15 residues. The CDR3 is CASSSSSGTQETQYF. CDR3 nucleotides: TGTGCCAGCAGTTCCTCAAGCGGTACCCAAGAGACCCAGTACTTC.

The chain links TRBV27 to TRBJ1-2; perhaps TRBD1 as D (5 bases). The germline V gene has CDR1 MNHEY and CDR2 SMNVEV (reference sequence). The CDR3 consists of 14 residues. The germline V and J ends were trimmed by 4 bases and 5 bases, with 14 bases remaining between them. CDR3 coding DNA: TGTGCCAGCAGTTCAGCCATCCCAGGGTATGGCTACACCTTC. It encodes CASSSAIPGYGYTF.

This clone was counted only a few times. The genes are TRBV11-1 and TRBJ1-2, with TRBD1 matching 9 bases. Germline-derived CDR1 and CDR2 are SGHAT and FQDESV (reference sequence). Unmatched junction bases numbered 2, after V lost 3 bases and J lost 6 bases. CDR3 length: 13 amino acids. CDR3 sequence (DNA): TGTGCCAGCAGCTTCCGGACAGGGGATGGCTACACCTTC. Encoded protein: CASSFRTGDGYTF.